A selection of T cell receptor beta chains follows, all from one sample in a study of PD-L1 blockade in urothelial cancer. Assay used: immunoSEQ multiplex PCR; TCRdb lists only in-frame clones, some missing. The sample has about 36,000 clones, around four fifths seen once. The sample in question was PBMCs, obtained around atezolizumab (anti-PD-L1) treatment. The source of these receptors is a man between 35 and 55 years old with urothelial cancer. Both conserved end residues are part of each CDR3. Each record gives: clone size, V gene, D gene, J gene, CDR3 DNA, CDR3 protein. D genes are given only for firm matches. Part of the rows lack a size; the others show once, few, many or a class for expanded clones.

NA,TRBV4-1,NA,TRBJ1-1,TGCGCCAGCAGCCCTGGGGGGGAGTGGGGAGAAGCTTTCTTT,CASSPGGEWGEAFF
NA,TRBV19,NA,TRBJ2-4,TGTGCCAGTTCTAAACGGGAGGCCAAAAACATTCAGTACTTC,CASSKREAKNIQYF
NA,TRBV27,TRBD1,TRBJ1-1,TGTGCCAGCAGTTTCAGACAGGGTCTTAGCGAAGCTTTCTTT,CASSFRQGLSEAFF
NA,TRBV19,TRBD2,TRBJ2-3,TGTGCCAGTAGTATGATATTCTCGACTAGCGGGAGCAAAGTGAGAGGCGCAGATACGCAGTATTTT,CASSMIFSTSGSKVRGADTQYF
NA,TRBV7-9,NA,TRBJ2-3,TGTGCGAGCGGGGAACAGGGGCTCACAGATACGCAGTATTTT,CASGEQGLTDTQYF
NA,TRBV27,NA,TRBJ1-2,TGTGCCAGCAGTCACCCGGGGGAACGTGGCTACACCTTC,CASSHPGERGYTF
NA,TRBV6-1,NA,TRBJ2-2,TGTGCCAGCAGTTTCAGGGATCGGGACACCGGGGAGCTGTTTTTT,CASSFRDRDTGELFF
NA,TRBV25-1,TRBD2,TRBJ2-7,TGTGCCAGCAGTGATTCTGCGGGAGCGCTCGAGCAGTACTTC,CASSDSAGALEQYF
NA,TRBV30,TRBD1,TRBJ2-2,TGTGCCTGGATTACGACAGGGGGCGTGCGTACCGGGGAGCTGTTTTTT,CAWITTGGVRTGELFF
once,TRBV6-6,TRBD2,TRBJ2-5,TGTGCCAGCCGAGGACTAGCGAGTTTTCAAGAGACCCAGTACTTC,CASRGLASFQETQYF
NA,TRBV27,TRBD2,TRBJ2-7,TGTGCCAGCAGTTTTCTCGGGGGGGACGAGCAGTACTTC,CASSFLGGDEQYF
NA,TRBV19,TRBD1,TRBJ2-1,TGTGCCAGTCGATTTAACAGGGGGGATGAGCAGTTCTTC,CASRFNRGDEQFF
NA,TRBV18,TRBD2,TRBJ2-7,TGTGCCAGCTCACCTCGGACTAGCGGGAGTTACGAGCAGTACTTC,CASSPRTSGSYEQYF
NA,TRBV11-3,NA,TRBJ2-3,TGTGCCAGCAGCTTCGGTCCCACAGATACGCAGTATTTT,CASSFGPTDTQYF
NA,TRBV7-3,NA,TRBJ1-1,TGTGCCAGCAGCTTAAGTCCAGGGAACACTGAAGCTTTCTTT,CASSLSPGNTEAFF
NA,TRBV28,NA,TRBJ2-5,TGTGCCAGCAGTCCAACAGGGAAGGAGACCCAGTACTTC,CASSPTGKETQYF
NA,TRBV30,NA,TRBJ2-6,TGTGCCTGGACAGTGTCTGGGGCCAACGTCCTGACTTTC,CAWTVSGANVLTF
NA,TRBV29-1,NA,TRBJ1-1,TGCAGCGTAGCGGACAGTCTCACTGAAGCTTTCTTT,CSVADSLTEAFF
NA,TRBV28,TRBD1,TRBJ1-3,TGTGCCAGCAGTCAAGGGGGACAGGGAGGAAACACCATATATTTT,CASSQGGQGGNTIYF
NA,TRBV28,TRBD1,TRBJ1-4,TGTGCCAGCAGTCCCGGGACAGGGCGGGGAGAAAAACTGTTTTTT,CASSPGTGRGEKLFF
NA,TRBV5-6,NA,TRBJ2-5,TGTGCCAGCAGCCTTGGGGTGGGAGTTCAAGAGACCCAGTACTTC,CASSLGVGVQETQYF
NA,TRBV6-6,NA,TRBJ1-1,TGTGCCAGCAGTTACTCGCCAGGGGTGAACACTGAAGCTTTCTTT,CASSYSPGVNTEAFF
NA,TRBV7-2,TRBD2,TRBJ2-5,TGTGCCAGCAGCCCCGGCCGGACTAGCGGGGTCCAAGAGACCCAGTACTTC,CASSPGRTSGVQETQYF
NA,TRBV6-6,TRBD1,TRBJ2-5,TGTGCCAGCAGTTACCAAGGGACAGGGGGAGTAGAGACCCAGTACTTC,CASSYQGTGGVETQYF
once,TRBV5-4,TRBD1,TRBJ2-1,TGTGCCAGCAGCCCAAAGGGACAGGGCTACAATGAGCAGTTCTTC,CASSPKGQGYNEQFF
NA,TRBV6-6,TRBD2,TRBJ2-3,TGTGCCAGCAGTACCACTAGCGGGACCACAGATACGCAGTATTTT,CASSTTSGTTDTQYF
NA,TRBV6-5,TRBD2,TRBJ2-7,TGTGCCAGCAGTTCCGGGGGGGAGCAGTACTTC,CASSSGGEQYF
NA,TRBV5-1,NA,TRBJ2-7,TGCGCCAGCAGCTTGGCCTCGGGGAACTACGAGCAGTACTTC,CASSLASGNYEQYF
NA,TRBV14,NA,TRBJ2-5,TGTGCCAGCAGCCAAGATATAGGGGGATGGGAGACCCAGTACTTC,CASSQDIGGWETQYF
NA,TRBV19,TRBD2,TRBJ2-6,TGTGCCAGTAGACCGGGACTACAACCCTCTGGGGCCAACGTCCTGACTTTC,CASRPGLQPSGANVLTF
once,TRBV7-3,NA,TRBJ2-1,TGTGCCAGCAGCTTAACGTGGGCAGACAATGAGCAGTTCTTC,CASSLTWADNEQFF
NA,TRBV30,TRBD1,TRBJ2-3,TGTGCCTGGAGGCTGGGACAGAGTAGCACAGATACGCAGTATTTT,CAWRLGQSSTDTQYF
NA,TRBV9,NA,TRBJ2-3,TGTGCCAGCAGCGTAGCGGTAGTAGATACGCAGTATTTT,CASSVAVVDTQYF
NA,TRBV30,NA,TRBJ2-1,TGTGCCTGGAGTGCAGGGAATGAGCAGTTCTTC,CAWSAGNEQFF
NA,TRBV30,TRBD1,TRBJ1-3,TGTGCCTGGGGAGGGACAGGGGTCTCTGGAAACACCATATATTTT,CAWGGTGVSGNTIYF
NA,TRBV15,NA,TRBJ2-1,TGTGCCACCACCGCTAGGGGAGGAGTAAATGAGCAGTTCTTC,CATTARGGVNEQFF
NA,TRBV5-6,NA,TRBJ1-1,TGTGCCAGCAGCCCAGGGAACACTGAAGCTTTCTTT,CASSPGNTEAFF
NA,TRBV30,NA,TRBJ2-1,TGTGCCTGGACCGGGGGAGCTGAGCAGTTCTTC,CAWTGGAEQFF
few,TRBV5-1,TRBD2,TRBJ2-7,TGCGCCAGCGCCTGGAATAGCGGGAGATACGAGCAGTACTTC,CASAWNSGRYEQYF
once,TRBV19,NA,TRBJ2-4,TGTGCCAGTAGTATGACTCGCGAGAAGGCCAAAAACATTCAGTACTTC,CASSMTREKAKNIQYF
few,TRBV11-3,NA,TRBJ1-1,TGTGCCAGCAGCTTAGAGGGCAGGGCCACTGAAGCTTTCTTT,CASSLEGRATEAFF
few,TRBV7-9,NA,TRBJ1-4,TGTGCCAGCAGCTTCTCAGGGCGCAATGAAAAACTGTTTTTT,CASSFSGRNEKLFF
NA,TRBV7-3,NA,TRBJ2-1,TGTGCCAGCAGCCAGACTAGGAGCTCCTACAATGAGCAGTTCTTC,CASSQTRSSYNEQFF
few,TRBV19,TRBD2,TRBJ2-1,TGTGCCAGTAGCTCAACGAGCGGGAGCTCCTACAATGAGCAGTTCTTC,CASSSTSGSSYNEQFF